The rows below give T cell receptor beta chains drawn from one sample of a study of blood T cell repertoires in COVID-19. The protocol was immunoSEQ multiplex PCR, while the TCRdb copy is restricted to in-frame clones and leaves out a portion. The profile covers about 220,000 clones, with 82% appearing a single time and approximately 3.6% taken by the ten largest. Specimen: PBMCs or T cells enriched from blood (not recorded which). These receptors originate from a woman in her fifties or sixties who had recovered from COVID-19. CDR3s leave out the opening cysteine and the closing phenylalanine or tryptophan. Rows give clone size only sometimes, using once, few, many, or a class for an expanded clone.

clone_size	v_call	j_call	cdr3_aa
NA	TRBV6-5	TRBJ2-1	ASSSSSQGAVNEQF
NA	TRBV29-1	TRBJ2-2	SVVPLLAGGNTGELF
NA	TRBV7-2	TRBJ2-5	ASSPGQRQETQY
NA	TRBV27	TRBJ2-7	ASSSSFGGLSYSEQY
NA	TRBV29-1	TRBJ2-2	SVTGGINTGELF
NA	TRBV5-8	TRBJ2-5	ASSRAGGRPSRETQY
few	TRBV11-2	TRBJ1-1	ASSFRGLNTEAF
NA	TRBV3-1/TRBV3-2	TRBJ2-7	ASSHDKGRVAGEQY
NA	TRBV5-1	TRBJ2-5	ASSLLGREEETQY
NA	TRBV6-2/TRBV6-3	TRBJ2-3	ASSYVRGPSTDTQY
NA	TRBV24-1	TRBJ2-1	ATSDGDFNSNSYNEQF
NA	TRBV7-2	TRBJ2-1	ASSLGGLAYNEQF
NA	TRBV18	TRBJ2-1	ASSPPAGYNEQF
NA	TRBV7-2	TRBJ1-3	ASSIQQGSGNTIY
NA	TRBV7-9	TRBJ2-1	ASSRRGLSGSYNEQF
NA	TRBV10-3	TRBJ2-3	AIMEDPSTDTQY
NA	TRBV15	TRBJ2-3	ATSPGTGLADTQY
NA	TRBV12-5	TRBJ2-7	ASGYRDRGYEQY
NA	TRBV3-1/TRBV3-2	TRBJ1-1	ASSRPGQNTEAF
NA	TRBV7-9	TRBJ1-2	ASSPNRGRNYGYT
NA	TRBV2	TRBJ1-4	ASSEPATNEKLF
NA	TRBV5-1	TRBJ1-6	ASSSGQEFTLH
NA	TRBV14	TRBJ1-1	ASSQGWGGKEAF
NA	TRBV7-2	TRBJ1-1	ASSLERQKLNTEAF
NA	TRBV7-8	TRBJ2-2	ASSFNFAGGPTGELF
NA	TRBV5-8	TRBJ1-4	ASSLAGDGRREKLF
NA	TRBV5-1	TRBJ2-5	ASSSTSVQETQY
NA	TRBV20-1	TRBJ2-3	SASERWDTQY
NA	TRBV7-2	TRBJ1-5	ASSLLQGSGNQPQH
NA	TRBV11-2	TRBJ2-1	ASSPRDRGRGEQF